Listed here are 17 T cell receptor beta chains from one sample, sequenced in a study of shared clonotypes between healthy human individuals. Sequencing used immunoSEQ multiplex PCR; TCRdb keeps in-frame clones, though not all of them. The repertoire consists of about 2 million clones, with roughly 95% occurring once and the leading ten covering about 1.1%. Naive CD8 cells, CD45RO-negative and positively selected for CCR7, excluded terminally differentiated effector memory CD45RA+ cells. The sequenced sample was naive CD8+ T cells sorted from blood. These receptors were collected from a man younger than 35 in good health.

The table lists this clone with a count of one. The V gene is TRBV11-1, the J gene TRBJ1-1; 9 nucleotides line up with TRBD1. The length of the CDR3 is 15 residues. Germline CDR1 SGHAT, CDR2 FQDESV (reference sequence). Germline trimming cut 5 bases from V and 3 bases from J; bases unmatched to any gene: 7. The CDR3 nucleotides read TGTGCCAGCAGCGCCTACAGGGGGCGTGACACTGAAGCTTTCTTT. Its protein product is CASSAYRGRDTEAFF.

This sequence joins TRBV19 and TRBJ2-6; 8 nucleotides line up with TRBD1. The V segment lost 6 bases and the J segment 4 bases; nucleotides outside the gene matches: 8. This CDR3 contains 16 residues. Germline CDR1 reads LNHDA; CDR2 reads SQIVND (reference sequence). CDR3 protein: CASSPTGEAGANVLTF. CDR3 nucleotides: TGTGCCAGTAGCCCGACAGGGGAGGCCGGGGCCAACGTCCTGACTTTC.

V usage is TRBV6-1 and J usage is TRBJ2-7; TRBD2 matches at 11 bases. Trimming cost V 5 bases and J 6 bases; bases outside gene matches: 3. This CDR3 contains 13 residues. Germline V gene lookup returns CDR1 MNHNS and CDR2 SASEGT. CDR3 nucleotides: TGTGCCAGCAGTCAGGGACTAGCGGTCGAGCAGTACTTC. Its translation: CASSQGLAVEQYF.

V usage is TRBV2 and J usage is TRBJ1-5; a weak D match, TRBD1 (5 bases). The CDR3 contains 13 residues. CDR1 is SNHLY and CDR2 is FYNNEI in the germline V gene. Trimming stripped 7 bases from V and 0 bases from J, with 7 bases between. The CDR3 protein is CASTDSSNQPQHF. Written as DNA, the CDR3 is TGTGCCAGCACAGACAGTAGCAATCAGCCCCAGCATTTT.

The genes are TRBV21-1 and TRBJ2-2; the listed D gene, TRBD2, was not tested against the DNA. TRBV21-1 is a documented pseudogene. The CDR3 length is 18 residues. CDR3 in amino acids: CASSLPRGREWRTGELFF. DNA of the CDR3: TGTGCCAGCAGCCTCCCGCGGGGGCGGGAATGGCGCACCGGGGAGCTGTTTTTT.

DNA for the CDR3: TGTGCCAGCAGCCCACAGGGGCAGGATACGCAGTATTTT. This gives the protein CASSPQGQDTQYF. This sequence joins TRBV6-5 and TRBJ2-3, with 7 bases fitting TRBD1. The CDR3 spans 13 residues. Per germline, CDR1 MNHEY and CDR2 SVGAGI. V gave up 6 bases and J gave up 6 bases; unmatched junction bases: 6.

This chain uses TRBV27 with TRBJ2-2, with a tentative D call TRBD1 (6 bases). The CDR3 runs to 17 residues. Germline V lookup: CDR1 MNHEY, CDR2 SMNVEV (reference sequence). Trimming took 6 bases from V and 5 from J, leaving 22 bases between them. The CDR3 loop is CASSLTPGTSLTGELFF. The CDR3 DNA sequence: TGTGCCAGCAGCCTCACACCCGGGACAAGCCTTACCGGGGAGCTGTTTTTT.

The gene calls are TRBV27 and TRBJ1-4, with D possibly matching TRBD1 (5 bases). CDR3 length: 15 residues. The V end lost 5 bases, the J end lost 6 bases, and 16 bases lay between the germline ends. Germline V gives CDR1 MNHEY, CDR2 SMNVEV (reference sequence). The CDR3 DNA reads TGTGCCAGCAGTCCGAACCTAGGGGCGTATGAAAAACTGTTTTTT. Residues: CASSPNLGAYEKLFF.

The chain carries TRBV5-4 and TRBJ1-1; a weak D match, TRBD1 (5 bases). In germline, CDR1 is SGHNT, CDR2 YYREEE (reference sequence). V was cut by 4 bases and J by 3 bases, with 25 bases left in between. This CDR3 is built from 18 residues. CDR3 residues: CASSGRDGWGRSDTEAFF. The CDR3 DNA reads TGTGCCAGCAGCGGAAGGGATGGATGGGGACGGTCTGACACTGAAGCTTTCTTT. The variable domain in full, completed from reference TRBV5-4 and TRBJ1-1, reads ETGVTQSPTHLIKTRGQQVTLRCSSQSGHNTVSWYQQALGQGPQFIFQYYREEENGRGNFPPRFSGLQFPNYSSELNVNALELDDSALYLCASSGRDGWGRSDTEAFFGQGTRLTVV.

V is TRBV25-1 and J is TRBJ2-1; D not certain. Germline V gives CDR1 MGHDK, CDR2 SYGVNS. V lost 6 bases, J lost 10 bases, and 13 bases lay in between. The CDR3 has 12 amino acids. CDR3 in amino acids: CASRKDAWEQFF. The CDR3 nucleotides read TGTGCCAGCAGAAAGGACGCCTGGGAGCAGTTCTTC.

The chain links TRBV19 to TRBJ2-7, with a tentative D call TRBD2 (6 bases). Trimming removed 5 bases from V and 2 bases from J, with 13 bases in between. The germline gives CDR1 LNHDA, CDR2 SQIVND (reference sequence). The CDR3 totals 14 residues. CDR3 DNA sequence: TGTGCCAGTAGTCTGGCGGGGCCGACCTACGAGCAGTACTTC. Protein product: CASSLAGPTYEQYF.

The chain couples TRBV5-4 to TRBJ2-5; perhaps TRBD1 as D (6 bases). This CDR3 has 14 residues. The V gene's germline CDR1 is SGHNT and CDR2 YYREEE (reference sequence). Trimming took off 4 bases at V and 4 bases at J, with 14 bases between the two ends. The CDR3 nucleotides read TGTGCCAGCAGCAAACCACAGGGTTCAGAGACCCAGTACTTC. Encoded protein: CASSKPQGSETQYF. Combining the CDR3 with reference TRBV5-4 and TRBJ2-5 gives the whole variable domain ETGVTQSPTHLIKTRGQQVTLRCSSQSGHNTVSWYQQALGQGPQFIFQYYREEENGRGNFPPRFSGLQFPNYSSELNVNALELDDSALYLCASSKPQGSETQYFGPGTRLLVL.

CDR3 sequence (DNA): TGTGCCAGCAGTTCCGGGACAGTCTACAATGAGCAGTTCTTC. It specifies CASSSGTVYNEQFF. The rearrangement links TRBV27 to TRBJ2-1, with 7 bases fitting TRBD1. CDR1 is MNHEY, CDR2 SMNVEV, per germline (reference sequence). The CDR3 is 14 amino acids. J was trimmed by 3 bases and V by 4 bases; bases with no gene match: 3.

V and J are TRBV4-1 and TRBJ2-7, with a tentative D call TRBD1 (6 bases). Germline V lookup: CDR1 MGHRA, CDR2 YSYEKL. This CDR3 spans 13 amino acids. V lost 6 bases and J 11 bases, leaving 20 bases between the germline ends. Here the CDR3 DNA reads TGCGCCAGCAGGTCCTCCGTTGGGGGCACGAAGTACTTC. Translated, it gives CASRSSVGGTKYF.

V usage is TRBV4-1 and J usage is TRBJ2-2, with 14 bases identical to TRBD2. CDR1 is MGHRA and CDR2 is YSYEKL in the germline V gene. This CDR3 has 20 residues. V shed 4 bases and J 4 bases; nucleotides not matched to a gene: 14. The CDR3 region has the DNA TGCGCCAGCAGCCTCTCAGGGGGGACTAGCGGGAGTTCGGTCACCGGGGAGCTGTTTTTT. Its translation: CASSLSGGTSGSSVTGELFF.

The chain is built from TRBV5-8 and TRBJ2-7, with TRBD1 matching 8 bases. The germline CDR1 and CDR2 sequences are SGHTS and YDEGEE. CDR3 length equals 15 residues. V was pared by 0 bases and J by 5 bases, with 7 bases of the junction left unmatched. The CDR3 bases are TGTGCCAGCAGCTTGGGGAGGACAGGGAACGACGAGCAGTACTTC. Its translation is CASSLGRTGNDEQYF. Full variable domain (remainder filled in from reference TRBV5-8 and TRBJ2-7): EAGVTQSPTHLIKTRGQQATLRCSPISGHTSVYWYQQALGLGLQFLLWYDEGEERNRGNFPPRFSGRQFPNYSSELNVNALELEDSALYLCASSLGRTGNDEQYFGPGTRLTVT.

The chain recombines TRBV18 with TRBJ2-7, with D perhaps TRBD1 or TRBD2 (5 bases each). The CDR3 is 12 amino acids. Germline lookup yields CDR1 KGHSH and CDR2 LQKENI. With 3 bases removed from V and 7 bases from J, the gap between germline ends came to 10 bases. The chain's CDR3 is CASSPTWGEQYF. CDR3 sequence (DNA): TGTGCCAGCTCACCGACCTGGGGGGAGCAGTACTTC.